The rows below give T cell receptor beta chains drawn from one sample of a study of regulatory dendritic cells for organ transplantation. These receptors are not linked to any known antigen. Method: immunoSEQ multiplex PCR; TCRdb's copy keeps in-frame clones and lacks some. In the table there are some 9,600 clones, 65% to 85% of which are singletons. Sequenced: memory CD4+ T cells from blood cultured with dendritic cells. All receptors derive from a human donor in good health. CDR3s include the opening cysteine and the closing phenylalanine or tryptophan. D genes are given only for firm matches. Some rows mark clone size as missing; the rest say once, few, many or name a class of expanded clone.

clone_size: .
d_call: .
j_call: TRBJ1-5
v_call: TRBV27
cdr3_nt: TGTGCCAGCAGTCCGGACAGCCCCTATAGCAATCAGCCCCAGCATTTT
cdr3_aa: CASSPDSPYSNQPQHF

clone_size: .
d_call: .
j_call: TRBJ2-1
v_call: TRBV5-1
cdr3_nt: TGCGCCAGCAGCTTGGGGGACGAGCACAATGAGCAGTTCTTC
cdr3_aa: CASSLGDEHNEQFF

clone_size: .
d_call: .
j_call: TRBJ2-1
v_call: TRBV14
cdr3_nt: TGTGCCAGCAGCCAAGGGGCGCCCGGGTGGAATGAGCAGTTCTTC
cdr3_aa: CASSQGAPGWNEQFF

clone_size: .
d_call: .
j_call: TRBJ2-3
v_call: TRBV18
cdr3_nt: TGTGCCAGCTCACCAGGGGCCAGGACAGATACGCAGTATTTT
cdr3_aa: CASSPGARTDTQYF

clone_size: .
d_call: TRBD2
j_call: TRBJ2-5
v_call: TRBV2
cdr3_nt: TGTGCCAGCAGTCCCCTGACTAGCGGCGAGGGGGCCCAGTACTTC
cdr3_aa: CASSPLTSGEGAQYF

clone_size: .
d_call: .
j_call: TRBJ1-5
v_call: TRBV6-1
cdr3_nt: TGTGCCAGCAGTGAAGTGGCAGGGCGGGGACAGCCCCAGCATTTT
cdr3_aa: CASSEVAGRGQPQHF

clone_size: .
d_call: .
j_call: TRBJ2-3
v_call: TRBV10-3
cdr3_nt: TGTGCCATCAGTGAGATCGAGCAGGGAGCGCAGTATTTT
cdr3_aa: CAISEIEQGAQYF

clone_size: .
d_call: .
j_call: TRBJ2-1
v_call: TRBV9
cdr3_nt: TGTGCCAGCAGCGTCCGGAGCGGCCTATACAATGAGCAGTTCTTC
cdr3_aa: CASSVRSGLYNEQFF

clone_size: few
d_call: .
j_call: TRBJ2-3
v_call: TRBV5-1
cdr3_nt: TGCGCCAGCAGCTTAGGGGGTAAAGATACGCAGTATTTT
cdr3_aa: CASSLGGKDTQYF

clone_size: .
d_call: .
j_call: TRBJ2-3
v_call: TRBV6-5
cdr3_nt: TGTGCCAGCAGAAACCCCCCGAATAAGCAGTATTTT
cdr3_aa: CASRNPPNKQYF

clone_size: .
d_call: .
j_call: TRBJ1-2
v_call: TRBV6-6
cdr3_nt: TGTGCCAGCAGCGGGACCGCCCAGGCATCTGGCTACACCTTC
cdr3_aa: CASSGTAQASGYTF

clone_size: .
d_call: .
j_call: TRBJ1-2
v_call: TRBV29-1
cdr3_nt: TGCAGCGTGCGCTGGGGGACCTATGGCTACACCTTC
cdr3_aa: CSVRWGTYGYTF

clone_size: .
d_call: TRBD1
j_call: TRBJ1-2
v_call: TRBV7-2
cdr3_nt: TGTGCCAGCAGCTTAGACAGGGGGGCCTATGGCTACACCTTC
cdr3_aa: CASSLDRGAYGYTF

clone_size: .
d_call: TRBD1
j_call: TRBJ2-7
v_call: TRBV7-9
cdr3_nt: TGTGCCAGCAGCCTGACAGGGACAAACTACGAGCAGTACTTC
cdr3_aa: CASSLTGTNYEQYF

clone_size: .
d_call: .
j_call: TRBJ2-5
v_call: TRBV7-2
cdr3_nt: TGTGCCAGCAGCTTAGATGGCGGGCGCCAAGAGACCCAGTACTTC
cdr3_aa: CASSLDGGRQETQYF

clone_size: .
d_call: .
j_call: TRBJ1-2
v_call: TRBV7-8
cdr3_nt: TGTGCCAGCAGCTTATTCAGGGAGAATTGGGGCTACACCTTC
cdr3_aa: CASSLFRENWGYTF

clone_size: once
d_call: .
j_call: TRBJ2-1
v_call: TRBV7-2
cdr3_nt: TGTGCCAGCAGCTTGAGGGGACCCGGAGGACCACCTCCTTATGAGCAGTTCTTC
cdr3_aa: CASSLRGPGGPPPYEQFF

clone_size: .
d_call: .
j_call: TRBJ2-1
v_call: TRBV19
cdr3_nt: TGTGCCAGTAGCTCTCTAGGGAGCTCCTACAATGAGCAGTTCTTC
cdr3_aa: CASSSLGSSYNEQFF

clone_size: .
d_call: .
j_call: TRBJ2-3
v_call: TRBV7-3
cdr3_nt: TGTGCCAGCAGCCCTTCTGCGTCCCCTGGCACAGATACGCAGTATTTT
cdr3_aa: CASSPSASPGTDTQYF

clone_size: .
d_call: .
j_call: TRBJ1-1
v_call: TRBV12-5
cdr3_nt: TGTGCTAGTGGTTTTTACTCGGGGCAGGGTCTTACGGAGGCTTTCTTT
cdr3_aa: CASGFYSGQGLTEAFF

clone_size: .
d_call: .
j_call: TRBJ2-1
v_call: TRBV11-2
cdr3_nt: TGTGCCAGCAGGGCGAAGTTGATTTCGGGTGAGCAGTTCTTC
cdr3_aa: CASRAKLISGEQFF

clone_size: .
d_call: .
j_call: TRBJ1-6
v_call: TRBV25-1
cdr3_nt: TGTGCCAGCGGGGGACGGGGGGATTCACCCCTCCACTTT
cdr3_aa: CASGGRGDSPLHF

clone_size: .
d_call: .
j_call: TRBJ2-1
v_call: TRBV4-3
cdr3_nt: TGCGCCAGCAGCCAAGCCCTGGAAGCCCACAATGAGCAGTTCTTC
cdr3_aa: CASSQALEAHNEQFF

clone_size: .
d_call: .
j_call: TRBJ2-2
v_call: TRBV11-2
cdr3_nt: TGTGCCAGCAGCTTTTCCGTATACACCGGGGAGCTGTTTTTT
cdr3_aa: CASSFSVYTGELFF

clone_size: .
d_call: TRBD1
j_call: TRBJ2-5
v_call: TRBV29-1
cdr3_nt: TGCAGCGTGCAGGGGGCGATGGGGGAGACCCAGTACTTC
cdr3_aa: CSVQGAMGETQYF

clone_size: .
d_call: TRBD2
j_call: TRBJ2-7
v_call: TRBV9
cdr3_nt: TGTGCCAGCAGCGTAGCGACTAGCGGGGGCCCCCAGAACGAGCAGTACTTC
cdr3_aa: CASSVATSGGPQNEQYF

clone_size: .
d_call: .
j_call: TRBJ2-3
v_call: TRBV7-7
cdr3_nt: TGTGCTAGCAGCCCAGGGACCAACACAGATACGCAGTATTTT
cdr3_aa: CASSPGTNTDTQYF

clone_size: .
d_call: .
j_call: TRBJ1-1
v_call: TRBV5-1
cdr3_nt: TGCGCCAGCAGCTTGGATGGGAGTGGAGCTTTCTTT
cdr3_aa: CASSLDGSGAFF

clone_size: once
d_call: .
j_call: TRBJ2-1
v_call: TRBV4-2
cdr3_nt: TGTGCCAGCAGCCAGGGGGGAACGAGCTCCTACAATGAGCAGTTCTTC
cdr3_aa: CASSQGGTSSYNEQFF

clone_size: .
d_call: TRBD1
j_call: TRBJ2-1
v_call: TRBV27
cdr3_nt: TGTGCCAGCGGGGACAGGGCCAGACACAATGAGCAGTTCTTC
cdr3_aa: CASGDRARHNEQFF

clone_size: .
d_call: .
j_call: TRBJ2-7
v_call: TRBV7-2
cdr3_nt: TGTGCCAGCAGCTTACAGGGGGGAACCTACGAGCAGTACTTC
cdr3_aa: CASSLQGGTYEQYF

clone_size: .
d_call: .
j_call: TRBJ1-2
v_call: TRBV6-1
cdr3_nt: TGTGCCAGCAGCCTAGAACAGGGTAACTATGGCTACACCTTC
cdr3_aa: CASSLEQGNYGYTF

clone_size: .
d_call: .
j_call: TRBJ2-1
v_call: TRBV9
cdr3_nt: TGTGCCAGCAGCGTCCAGGGTTACTCCTACAATGAGCAGTTCTTC
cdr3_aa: CASSVQGYSYNEQFF

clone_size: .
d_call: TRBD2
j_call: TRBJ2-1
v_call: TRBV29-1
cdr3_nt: TGCAGCGTTGAACTAGCGGGAGCGTTCTTTTCTTTCAATGAGCAGTTCTTC
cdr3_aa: CSVELAGAFFSFNEQFF

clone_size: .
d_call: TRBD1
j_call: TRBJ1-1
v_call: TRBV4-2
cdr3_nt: TGTGCCAGCAGCCAACCTGGACAGGTTCCCTCACAGACTGAAGCTTTCTTT
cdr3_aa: CASSQPGQVPSQTEAFF

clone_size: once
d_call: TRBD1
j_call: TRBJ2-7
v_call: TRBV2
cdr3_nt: TGTGCCAGCAGGAAACAGGGGGCGACGAGCTCCTACGAGCAGTACTTC
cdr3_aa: CASRKQGATSSYEQYF

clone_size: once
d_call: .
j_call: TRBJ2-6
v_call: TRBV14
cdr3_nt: TGTGCCAGCAGCCAACTGCGGTACTCTGGGGCCAACGTCCTGACTTTC
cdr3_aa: CASSQLRYSGANVLTF

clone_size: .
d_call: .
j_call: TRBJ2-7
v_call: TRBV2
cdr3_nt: TGTGCCAGCCTGGCAGGGGGGGGATTCGAGCAGTACTTC
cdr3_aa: CASLAGGGFEQYF

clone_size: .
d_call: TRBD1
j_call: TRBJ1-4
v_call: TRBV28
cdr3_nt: TGTGCCAGCAGTTTAAGAGGGGGCAATAATGAAAAACTGTTTTTT
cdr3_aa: CASSLRGGNNEKLFF

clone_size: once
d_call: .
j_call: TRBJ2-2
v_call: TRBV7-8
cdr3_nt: TGTGCCAGCAGCTCTGACACCGGGGAGCTGTTTTTT
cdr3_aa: CASSSDTGELFF

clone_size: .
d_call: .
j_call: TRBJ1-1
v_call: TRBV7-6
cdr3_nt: TGTGCCAGCAGCTTAGAGGAGAACACTGAAGCTTTCTTT
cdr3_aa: CASSLEENTEAFF

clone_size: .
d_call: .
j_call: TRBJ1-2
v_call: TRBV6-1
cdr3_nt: TGTGCCAGCAGCCCCTCGGTTGGTGGCTACACCTTC
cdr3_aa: CASSPSVGGYTF

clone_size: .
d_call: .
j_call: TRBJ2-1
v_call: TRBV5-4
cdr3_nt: TGTGCCAGCAGCCCTGGCGAGGCGGGATTCGGAGGCAATGAGCAGTTCTTC
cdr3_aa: CASSPGEAGFGGNEQFF

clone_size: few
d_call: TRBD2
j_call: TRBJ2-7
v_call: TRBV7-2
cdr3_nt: TGTGCCAGCAGCTTACGCGGGGGCTCCTACGAGCAGTACTTC
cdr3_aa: CASSLRGGSYEQYF

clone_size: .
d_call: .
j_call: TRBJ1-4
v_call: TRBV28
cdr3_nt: TGTGCCAGCAGCGGATCGTGGCGGTCCAATGAAAAACTGTTTTTT
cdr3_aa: CASSGSWRSNEKLFF